A selection of T cell receptor beta chains follows, all from one sample in a study of cytomegalovirus exposure and HLA in healthy donors. Generated by immunoSEQ multiplex PCR, the TCRdb table keeps only in-frame clones and is missing some. The table has some 170,000 clones, roughly 80% seen once. The sample comprised PBMCs. These receptors originate from a man between 18 and 29 years old in good health and CMV-seropositive. The CDR3 runs from the conserved cysteine through the conserved F or W. Each record gives: clone size, D gene, V gene, J gene, CDR3 DNA, CDR3 protein. D genes are given only for firm matches. Size tells how often a clone was seen (once, few, many) or the class of an expanded clone, and some rows leave it out.

-	-	TRBV7-9	TRBJ2-1	TGTGCCAGCAGCTCCCGCGAAGGTATCGGGTACAATGAGCAGTTCTTC	CASSSREGIGYNEQFF
-	TRBD1	TRBV15	TRBJ1-2	TGTGCCACCAGCAGAGATCCCGGGACAGGGAGCTATGGCTACACCTTC	CATSRDPGTGSYGYTF
-	TRBD1	TRBV4-1	TRBJ1-2	TGCGCCAGCAGCCAACCATCGGGACAGAACTATGGCTACACCTTC	CASSQPSGQNYGYTF
-	-	TRBV19	TRBJ1-1	TGTGCCAGTAACGGGGGATACACTGAAGCTTTCTTT	CASNGGYTEAFF
-	-	TRBV7-2	TRBJ2-1	TGTGCCAGCAGTCCTACCCTCCCCGTTGAGCAGTTCTTC	CASSPTLPVEQFF
-	TRBD2	TRBV28	TRBJ2-2	TGTGCCAGCAGTCCTCGACTAGCGGGACTCCTAGCGAACACCGGGGAGCTGTTTTTT	CASSPRLAGLLANTGELFF
-	-	TRBV28	TRBJ1-1	TGTGCCAGCAGGCTCCAGCGCTCTGAAGCTTTCTTT	CASRLQRSEAFF
-	TRBD1	TRBV29-1	TRBJ1-1	TGCAGCGTACACAGGGGCACTGAAGCTTTCTTT	CSVHRGTEAFF
once	-	TRBV7-9	TRBJ1-1	TGTGCCAGCAGCCCGGGGGACTTAAGGACGAACACTGAAGCTTTCTTT	CASSPGDLRTNTEAFF
-	-	TRBV28	TRBJ1-4	TGTGCCAGCAGTTTGTCGGCAGGAGGTGAAAAACTGTTTTTT	CASSLSAGGEKLFF
once	-	TRBV6-1	TRBJ2-7	TGTGCCAGCACCCTGGAGTCCTACGAGCAGTACTTC	CASTLESYEQYF
-	-	TRBV5-3	TRBJ1-1	TGTGCCAGAACTCTTACCCGGGACACCGGGGAGCCCATTGAAGCTTTCTTT	CARTLTRDTGEPIEAFF
-	TRBD2	TRBV5-1	TRBJ2-3	TGCGCCAGCAGCTTGTCCGGGCTAGCGGGAGCCGACACAGATACGCAGTATTTT	CASSLSGLAGADTDTQYF
-	-	TRBV2	TRBJ1-5	TGTGCCGCGGGGTTGGCGGGAGTCCAGCCCCAGCATTTT	CAAGLAGVQPQHF
-	-	TRBV5-4	TRBJ1-2	TGTGCCAGCAACCCCAAGCAGGGCTATGGCTACACCTTC	CASNPKQGYGYTF
-	TRBD1	TRBV7-8	TRBJ1-5	TGTGCCAGCAGCTTAGGAGGCAGGGACAGTCAGCCCCAGCATTTT	CASSLGGRDSQPQHF
-	-	TRBV28	TRBJ2-5	TGTGCCAGCAGTGCCGGGATCCAGTACTTC	CASSAGIQYF
-	TRBD1	TRBV5-5	TRBJ1-1	TGTGCCAGCAGCCGGACGGGACAGGGGAACACTGAAGCTTTCTTT	CASSRTGQGNTEAFF
-	-	TRBV18	TRBJ1-1	TGTGCCAGCTCAGGGGGCCTCACTGAAGCTTTCTTT	CASSGGLTEAFF
few	TRBD1	TRBV20-1	TRBJ1-5	TGCAGTGGGGACAGGGGTCAGCCCCAGCATTTT	CSGDRGQPQHF
once	-	TRBV2	TRBJ1-3	TGTGCCAGCAGTGAAGCGACAAGCTCTGGAAACACCATATATTTT	CASSEATSSGNTIYF
-	-	TRBV28	TRBJ1-1	TGTGCCAGCAGGCCGGTCTTGAGAACTGAAGCTTTCTTT	CASRPVLRTEAFF
-	-	TRBV19	TRBJ1-1	TGTGCCAGTAGCCAAGGCCAGGTTCGAGCTTTCTTT	CASSQGQVRAFF
-	-	TRBV11-2	TRBJ1-1	TGTGCCAGCAGCTTACCTCCCAGGTCGGCATCCCTGAACACTGAAGCTTTCTTT	CASSLPPRSASLNTEAFF
-	TRBD2	TRBV10-3	TRBJ2-3	TGTGCCATCAGGGGCGGGGAGGGGCTCTGGATTAGCACAGATACGCAGTATTTT	CAIRGGEGLWISTDTQYF
-	-	TRBV4-3	TRBJ2-5	TGCGCCAGCAGCCAAGGGGCCTCCCCCGGCGAGACCCAGTACTTC	CASSQGASPGETQYF
-	-	TRBV11-2	TRBJ2-2	TGTGCCAGCAGCCGAGCGCTAACGAACACCGGGGAGCTGTTTTTT	CASSRALTNTGELFF
-	-	TRBV15	TRBJ1-2	TGTGCCACCAGCAGAGACCTTACAGGCCTGGGAAACTATGGCTACACCTTC	CATSRDLTGLGNYGYTF
-	-	TRBV2	TRBJ1-2	TGTGCCAGCAGTGGACAGAGCTTAAACTATGGCTACACCTTC	CASSGQSLNYGYTF
-	-	TRBV19	TRBJ1-1	TGTGCCACCACAGACAGGAATGAAGCTTTCTTT	CATTDRNEAFF
-	-	TRBV25-1	TRBJ2-5	TGTGCCAGCACCGTGTCAGCGCAAGAGACCCAGTACTTC	CASTVSAQETQYF
-	TRBD1	TRBV2	TRBJ2-1	TGTGCCAGCAGGGAAACAGGGGGCGGCTACAATGAGCAGTTCTTC	CASRETGGGYNEQFF
-	-	TRBV18	TRBJ1-1	TGTGCCAGCTCACCCCAAGTGGGGCCTGAAGCTTTCTTT	CASSPQVGPEAFF
few	-	TRBV29-1	TRBJ1-3	TGCAGCGTTGGACGCAGGGATGAAAACACCATATATTTT	CSVGRRDENTIYF
-	-	TRBV7-6	TRBJ1-4	TGTGCCAGCAGCTTCGGGACACGAGAAAAACTGTTTTTT	CASSFGTREKLFF
-	TRBD2	TRBV11-2	TRBJ2-1	TGTGCCAGCAGCTTACTCCTGACTAGCGGGAGGCTCAATGAGCAGTTCTTC	CASSLLLTSGRLNEQFF
-	TRBD1	TRBV7-2	TRBJ2-3	TGTGCCAGCAGCTTGGACAGGTGGTACACAGATACGCAGTATTTT	CASSLDRWYTDTQYF
-	TRBD1	TRBV2	TRBJ1-1	TGTGCCAGCAGAGACAGGGGGTCGAACACTGAAGCTTTCTTT	CASRDRGSNTEAFF
-	-	TRBV7-2	TRBJ1-4	TGTGCCAGCAGCTTGGTAGGGGGTGAAAAACTGTTTTTT	CASSLVGGEKLFF
-	-	TRBV2	TRBJ2-5	TGTGCCAGCGACGGGGACTTAGTGGGGGGGCAGGAGACCCAGTACTTC	CASDGDLVGGQETQYF
-	TRBD1	TRBV7-8	TRBJ1-1	TGTGCCAGCAGCTTAGCGAGTAGGGGGCGCGCTATGAACACTGAAGCTTTCTTT	CASSLASRGRAMNTEAFF
-	-	TRBV29-1	TRBJ1-1	TGCAGCGTTCTAGGGAACACTGAAGCTTTCTTT	CSVLGNTEAFF
few	TRBD1	TRBV7-2	TRBJ1-1	TGTGCCAGCAGCTGGACAGGGGGGACGAACACTGAAGCTTTCTTT	CASSWTGGTNTEAFF
-	-	TRBV29-1	TRBJ1-4	TGCAGCGGGAGGGGGGGCGCGGAACCGAATGAAAAACTGTTTTTT	CSGRGGAEPNEKLFF
few	TRBD2	TRBV9	TRBJ2-2	TGTGCCAGCAGCTCACAGACTAGCGGGATTCGGGGGACCGGGGAGCTGTTTTTT	CASSSQTSGIRGTGELFF
once	-	TRBV9	TRBJ2-7	TGTGCCAGCAGCGTAGCTGACAGGCCCTACGAGCAGTACTTC	CASSVADRPYEQYF
-	-	TRBV18	TRBJ1-1	TGTGCCAGCTCTCCAGGGTCCACCTATGGAGCTGAAGCTTTCTTT	CASSPGSTYGAEAFF
-	TRBD2	TRBV25-1	TRBJ2-2	TGTGCCAGCAGTGGTAGCGGGGGGAACACCGGGGAGCTGTTTTTT	CASSGSGGNTGELFF
-	-	TRBV2	TRBJ2-7	TGTGCCAGCACCAGACAGGATTCCTACGAGCAGTACTTC	CASTRQDSYEQYF
-	-	TRBV18	TRBJ2-1	TGTGCCAGCTCACCACCCGGGTTTAATGAGCAGTTCTTC	CASSPPGFNEQFF
-	TRBD2	TRBV27	TRBJ2-1	TGTGCCAGCACCCTCCACCGTTACGACTATCGGGATGGGCGGGAGGGTAATGAGCAGTTCTTC	CASTLHRYDYRDGREGNEQFF
few	-	TRBV5-6	TRBJ2-7	TGTGCCAGCAGCATAGACCGGGGCGAGCAGTACTTC	CASSIDRGEQYF
-	TRBD2	TRBV4-1	TRBJ2-3	TGCGCCAGCAGCCAAGGGATTGGGGGGGGAGATACGCAGTATTTT	CASSQGIGGGDTQYF
-	TRBD2	TRBV5-1	TRBJ2-7	TGCGCCAGCAGCCTCGGGACTAGTGGGGGGTACGAGCAGTACTTC	CASSLGTSGGYEQYF
-	-	TRBV9	TRBJ1-2	TGTGCCAGCAGCGTAGGTTTTTCGGGGAGTGACTATGGCTACACCTTC	CASSVGFSGSDYGYTF